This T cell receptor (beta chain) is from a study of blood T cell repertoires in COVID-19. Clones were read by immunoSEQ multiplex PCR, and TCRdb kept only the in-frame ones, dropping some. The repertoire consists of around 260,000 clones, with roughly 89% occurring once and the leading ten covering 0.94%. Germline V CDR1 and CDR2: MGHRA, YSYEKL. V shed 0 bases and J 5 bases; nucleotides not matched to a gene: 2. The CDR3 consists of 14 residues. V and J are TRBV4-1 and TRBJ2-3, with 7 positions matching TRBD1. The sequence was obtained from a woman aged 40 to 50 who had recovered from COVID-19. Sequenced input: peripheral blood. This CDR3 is CASSQETGLDTQYF. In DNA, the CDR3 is TGCGCCAGCAGCCAAGAGACAGGGTTAGATACGCAGTATTTT.